A single sample gave rise to the 32 T cell receptor beta chains below, sequenced in a study of T cells in Graves' hyperthyroidism and ophthalmopathy. Amplification yielded TCR beta CDR3 regions, with RNA transcripts as the source. HTBI primers drove first-round RT-PCR of the TCR CDR3. TCRdb recomputed calls from the multiplex PCR reads with MiXCR, one row per CDR3 protein. The table has 300,000 to 500,000 distinct CDR3 sequences, more than 12% seen once. Sequenced input: blood. These receptors were taken from a man aged 45-65 years with Graves' ophthalmopathy.

The chain carries TRBV11-3 and TRBJ2-5, with 7 nucleotides matching TRBD1. Germline loops: CDR1 SGHNT, CDR2 YENEEA. The CDR3 runs to 15 residues. V dropped 5 bases and J dropped 0; count of bases not matched to a gene: 6. CDR3 in amino acids: CASSPGQVDQETQYF. The CDR3 DNA is TGTGCCAGCAGCCCAGGACAGGTAGACCAAGAGACCCAGTACTTC.

This clonotype was observed at least ten times. This chain links TRBV28 with TRBJ1-5; 8 nucleotides align to TRBD1. This CDR3 has 16 amino acids. V gave up 7 bases and J gave up 0 bases; unmatched junction bases: 8. Per the germline V gene, CDR1 is MDHEN and CDR2 is SYDVKM. CDR3 sequence: CASKGTGHYSNQPQHF. In DNA, the CDR3 is TGTGCCAGCAAAGGGACAGGCCATTATAGCAATCAGCCCCAGCATTTT.

This clonotype was found many times. The J gene is TRBJ1-2, the V gene TRBV28, with 8 bases aligning to TRBD1. Unmatched junction bases numbered 6, after V lost 2 bases and J lost 4 bases. The V gene's germline CDR1 is MDHEN and CDR2 SYDVKM. The CDR3 spans 15 residues. CDR3 DNA: TGTGCCAGCAGTTTACGGGGACAGGAATTCTATGGCTACACCTTC. Translating gives CASSLRGQEFYGYTF.

This clonotype was counted at least ten times. CDR3 protein: CASSQDSAGSNQPQHF. The CDR3 nucleotides read TGTGCCAGCAGCCAAGATTCGGCGGGTAGCAATCAGCCCCAGCATTTT. The genes are TRBV4-2 and TRBJ1-5; D gene ambiguous. Germline V CDR1 and CDR2: LGHNA, YNFKEQ. The V and J ends lost 0 bases and 0 bases respectively, with 9 bases between them. The CDR3 is 16 residues long.

CDR3 loop: CASSIAGKAYNEQFF. CDR3 DNA sequence: TGTGCCAGTAGTATCGCGGGAAAGGCCTACAATGAGCAGTTCTTC. The gene calls are TRBV19 and TRBJ2-1, with D possibly TRBD2 on 6 matching bases. With 3 bases removed from V and 2 bases from J, the gap between germline ends came to 11 bases. CDR3 length equals 15 residues. CDR1 and CDR2 from the germline V gene are LNHDA and SQIVND (reference sequence). The whole variable domain, remainder taken from reference TRBV19 and TRBJ2-1, is DGGITQSPKYLFRKEGQNVTLSCEQNLNHDAMYWYRQDPGQGLRLIYYSQIVNDFQKGDIAEGYSVSREKKESFPLTVTSAQKNPTAFYLCASSIAGKAYNEQFFGPGTRLTVL.

The chain links TRBV29-1 to TRBJ2-7, with 8 positions matching TRBD2. The CDR3 extends over 12 amino acids. CDR1 and CDR2 from the germline V gene are SQVTM and ANQGSEA. The V and J ends lost 7 bases and 0 bases, in that order; junction bases with no gene match: 2. The CDR3 coding sequence is TGCAGCGGGAGCGGGAGCTCCTACGAGCAGTACTTC. Translating it yields CSGSGSSYEQYF.

For this clonotype: A much larger clone differs from this one at a single base, so this may be a read error. The chain links TRBV5-1 to TRBJ2-7, with 10 bases identical to TRBD2. The CDR3 has 17 residues. Germline-derived CDR1 and CDR2 are SGHRS and YFSETQ. Losses at the gene ends were 3 bases for V and 0 bases for J; bases not matched to a gene: 9. The CDR3 spells CASSSGLAEAPSYEQYF. CDR3 bases: TGCGCCAGCAGCTCCGGACTAGCGGAGGCCCCCTCCTACGAGCAGTACTTC. Drawing the rest from reference TRBV5-1 and TRBJ2-7, the complete variable domain is KAGVTQTPRYLIKTRGQQVTLSCSPISGHRSVSWYQQTPGQGLQFLFEYFSETQRNKGNFPGRFSGRQFSNSRSEMNVSTLELGDSALYLCASSSGLAEAPSYEQYFGPGTRLTVT.

The chain links TRBV2 to TRBJ1-1; a weak D match, TRBD1 (5 bases). The ends were cut back, 3 bases at V and 5 bases at J, with 7 bases in the middle. Germline V gene sequence: CDR1 SNHLY, CDR2 FYNNEI. The CDR3 sequence is 12 residues long. The CDR3 loop is CASSETVTEAFF. DNA of the CDR3: TGTGCCAGCAGTGAGACAGTTACTGAAGCTTTCTTT.

Many counts were recorded for this clonotype. The chain combines TRBV18 with TRBJ1-6; D ambiguous. Germline assignment: CDR1 KGHSH and CDR2 LQKENI. V was pared by 1 base and J by 16 bases, with 23 bases between. The CDR3 spans 16 residues. The CDR3, as DNA: TGTGCCAGCTCACCACGTAGGACTGATGCAATGGGTGGACTCCACTTT. Protein product: CASSPRRTDAMGGLHF.

The chain carries TRBV6-2 or TRBV6-3 and TRBJ2-5; TRBD2 matches at 8 bases. Trimming removed 7 bases from V and 5 bases from J; junction bases left unmatched: 6. CDR3 size: 13 residues. Germline V gene lookup returns CDR1 MNHEY and CDR2 SVGEGT. This CDR3 reads CASKIAGLETQYF. The CDR3 DNA sequence: TGTGCCAGCAAAATAGCGGGGTTGGAGACCCAGTACTTC.

V and J are TRBV7-2 and TRBJ2-7, with 9 nucleotides matching TRBD2. From germline, CDR1 is SGHTA and CDR2 FQGNSA. Trimming cost V 5 bases and J 0 bases; bases outside gene matches: 11. This CDR3 has 17 amino acids. This chain's CDR3 is CASSPQTSGPSSYEQYF. The DNA for the CDR3 is TGTGCCAGCAGCCCCCAGACTAGCGGCCCGAGCTCCTACGAGCAGTACTTC.

The chain recombines TRBV5-6 with TRBJ2-7, with D hard to call. The DNA matches TRBJ2-1 better at its end, which makes the J call doubtful. This CDR3 has 14 amino acids. Per the germline V gene, CDR1 is SGHDT and CDR2 is YYEEEE. In nucleotides, the CDR3 is TGTGCCAGCAGCTTGTTGAGCAGGCCCTACGAGCAGTTCTTC. Translated, it gives CASSLLSRPYEQFF.

This clonotype was recorded at least ten times. J is TRBJ1-1 and V is TRBV29-1, with 10 nucleotides matching TRBD1. Trimming took 7 bases from V and 4 from J; bases not matched to a gene: 0. The CDR3 loop spans 11 amino acids. Germline values: CDR1 SQVTM, CDR2 ANQGSEA. CDR3 loop: CSGTGGTEAFF. The CDR3, as DNA: TGCAGCGGGACAGGGGGCACTGAAGCTTTCTTT. The full variable domain, completed using reference TRBV29-1 and TRBJ1-1, is SAVISQKPSRDICQRGTSLTIQCQVDSQVTMMFWYRQQPGQSLTLIATANQGSEATYESGFVIDKFPISRPNLTFSTLTVSNMSPEDSSIYLCSGTGGTEAFFGQGTRLTVV.

The rearrangement uses TRBV5-1 and TRBJ2-2; 9 bases align to TRBD2. CDR1 is SGHRS and CDR2 is YFSETQ in the germline V gene. After removal of 2 bases from V and 0 bases from J, the junction contained 8 bases not matched to a gene. CDR3 length: 18 amino acids. The CDR3, as DNA: TGCGCCAGCAGCTTCCTTAAGCTAGCGGGGCCGAACACCGGGGAGCTGTTTTTT. Amino acids: CASSFLKLAGPNTGELFF.

At least ten counts were recorded for this clonotype. This chain connects TRBV2 to TRBJ2-7; 11 bases are a match to TRBD1. The CDR3 is made up of 14 amino acids. Unmatched junction bases numbered 7, after V lost 7 bases and J lost 5 bases. Germline-derived CDR1 and CDR2 are SNHLY and FYNNEI. As DNA, the CDR3 is TGTGCCAGCACTGGGGACAGGGGGTATCACGAGCAGTACTTC. It specifies CASTGDRGYHEQYF.

This clonotype was counted only a few times. This chain joins TRBV6-1 and TRBJ1-3, with D uncertain. The CDR3 loop spans 16 amino acids. CDR1 and CDR2 (germline): MNHNS, SASEGT. V lost 4 bases to trimming and J lost 1 base, with 14 bases between them. The CDR3 loop is CASSGVIPQSGNTIYF. The CDR3 nucleotides read TGTGCCAGCAGTGGGGTTATTCCCCAATCTGGAAACACCATATATTTT.

V is TRBV14 and J is TRBJ1-1; the D gene is possibly TRBD1 (6 bases). Germline assignment: CDR1 SGHDN and CDR2 FVKESK. This CDR3 is built from 15 residues. The V gene lost 6 bases and the J gene lost 0 bases, with 14 bases spanning the gap. CDR3 coding DNA: TGTGCCAGCAGTCTTCGGACAGAGCTGAACACTGAAGCTTTCTTT. Translating it yields CASSLRTELNTEAFF.

The chain uses TRBV6-2 or TRBV6-3 and TRBJ2-5, with 13 bases lining up with TRBD2. The J segment lost 5 bases and the V segment lost 3 bases, leaving 9 bases of the junction unmatched. The CDR3 loop spans 17 amino acids. The germline gives CDR1 MNHEY, CDR2 SVGEGT. Written as DNA, the CDR3 is TGTGCCAGCAGTTATTCACTAGCGGGAGGGCCGACGGAGACCCAGTACTTC. Its translation: CASSYSLAGGPTETQYF.

This clonotype turned up a few times. The gene calls are TRBV29-1 and TRBJ2-1; a possible D gene is TRBD1 (6 bases). In germline, CDR1 is SQVTM, CDR2 ANQGSEA. CDR3 size: 10 residues. Between the trimmed V and J ends, which lost 7 bases and 9 bases, there was a span of 10 bases. CDR3 sequence reads: CSAIGGEQFF. DNA for the CDR3: TGCAGCGCCATAGGGGGTGAGCAGTTCTTC.

This clonotype was seen many times. V usage is TRBV6-1 and J usage is TRBJ1-4, with 9 bases that match TRBD1. Germline CDR1 reads MNHNS; CDR2 reads SASEGT. The trim removed 3 bases at V and 10 bases at J, leaving 6 bases unmatched. The CDR3 extends over 14 amino acids. The CDR3 DNA follows: TGTGCCAGCAGTGAGGACAGGGGTTTTGGAAAACTGTTTTTT. Translation gives CASSEDRGFGKLFF.

This clonotype was seen many times. The chain joins TRBV6-1 to TRBJ2-5; D might be TRBD1 or TRBD2, each matching 6 bases. CDR1 is MNHNS and CDR2 is SASEGT in the germline V gene. The CDR3 consists of 14 residues. The germline V and J ends were trimmed by 5 bases and 2 bases, with 12 bases remaining between them. The CDR3 reads CASSWSGAQETQYF. CDR3 sequence (DNA): TGTGCCAGCAGTTGGTCGGGGGCGCAAGAGACCCAGTACTTC.

This clonotype showed up just once. The rearrangement links TRBV12-3 or TRBV12-4 to TRBJ2-7, with 9 bases identical to TRBD2. V gave up 4 bases and J gave up 6 bases; unmatched junction bases: 4. The CDR3 spans 13 residues. The CDR3 protein is CASSSTAGGEQYF. CDR3 in DNA: TGTGCCAGCAGTTCAACAGCGGGAGGCGAGCAGTACTTC.

The rearrangement uses TRBV28 and TRBJ2-7; unclear D gene. V lost 5 bases and J lost 7, with 24 bases in between. The CDR3 contains 16 residues. The germline V gene has CDR1 MDHEN and CDR2 SYDVKM. The CDR3 is CASSPLPGALVGEQYF. As DNA, the CDR3 is TGTGCCAGCAGTCCACTTCCTGGAGCCCTAGTCGGGGAGCAGTACTTC.

The rearrangement links TRBV29-1 to TRBJ2-3, with D perhaps given as TRBD1 or TRBD2 (5 bases each). V was pared by 7 bases and J by 6 bases, with 17 bases between. Per germline, CDR1 SQVTM and CDR2 ANQGSEA. This CDR3 is 13 amino acids long. The CDR3 is CSARGERGDTQYF. The CDR3 DNA is TGCAGCGCCCGGGGCGAGAGAGGCGATACGCAGTATTTT.

The rearrangement joins TRBV7-9 to TRBJ2-2; 7 nucleotides line up with TRBD2. This CDR3 is built from 17 residues. Germline V gives CDR1 SEHNR, CDR2 FQNEAQ (reference sequence). V shed 1 base and J 0 bases; nucleotides not matched to a gene: 5. The CDR3 reads CASSLGPAGANTGELFF. CDR3 nucleotides: TGTGCCAGCAGCTTAGGCCCGGCGGGAGCGAACACCGGGGAGCTGTTTTTT.

This clonotype came up many times. This rearrangement joins TRBV6-5 to TRBJ1-1; TRBD1 might be the D (5 bases). V shed 2 bases and J shed 4 bases, with 11 bases lying between them. The CDR3 has 14 amino acids. The germline CDR1 and CDR2 sequences are MNHEY and SVGAGI. CDR3 residues: CASSYRQGSTEAFF. The CDR3 bases are TGTGCCAGCAGTTACCGGCAGGGAAGCACTGAAGCTTTCTTT.

This clonotype was seen ten or more times. The chain joins TRBV14 to TRBJ1-1, with D possibly matching TRBD1 (6 bases). The CDR3 is 16 amino acids. CDR1 SGHDN and CDR2 FVKESK come from the germline V gene. V lost 2 bases to trimming and J lost 5 bases, with 18 bases between them. CDR3 protein: CASSQPLGRGRTEAFF. CDR3 bases: TGTGCCAGCAGCCAACCCTTGGGCAGGGGAAGGACTGAAGCTTTCTTT. The full variable domain, with the rest looked up from reference TRBV14 and TRBJ1-1, is EAGVTQFPSHSVIEKGQTVTLRCDPISGHDNLYWYRRVMGKEIKFLLHFVKESKQDESGMPNNRFLAERTGGTYSTLKVQPAELEDSGVYFCASSQPLGRGRTEAFFGQGTRLTVV.

A few counts support this clonotype. The CDR3, as DNA: TGTGCCAGCAGACAGAATCTTATTTTGGCAGCCCAAGAGGCCAATCAGCCCCAGCATTTT. Translating gives CASRQNLILAAQEANQPQHF. This chain connects TRBV6-1 to TRBJ1-5, with unresolved D. Germline loops: CDR1 MNHNS, CDR2 SASEGT. Trimming left V 6 bases short and J 3 bases short, with 30 bases between. CDR3 length: 20 amino acids.

This clonotype was counted a few times. The gene calls are TRBV20-1 and TRBJ2-7, with 8 bases identical to TRBD2. The V gene's germline CDR1 is DFQATT and CDR2 SNEGSKA (reference sequence). The CDR3 is made up of 13 amino acids. V shed 6 bases and J 4 bases; nucleotides not matched to a gene: 8. This CDR3 is CSASATSGYEQYF. The CDR3, as DNA: TGCAGTGCGAGTGCTACTAGCGGATACGAGCAGTACTTC.

This clonotype was picked up many times. The chain carries TRBV11-3 and TRBJ2-5, with 10 bases matching TRBD2. The CDR3 has 15 amino acids. V lost 5 bases and J lost 5; bases outside the gene matches: 8. Germline V gene data show CDR1 as SGHNT and CDR2 as YENEEA. This CDR3 is CASSVKGLARETQYF. The CDR3 coding sequence is TGTGCCAGCAGCGTAAAGGGACTAGCGAGGGAGACCCAGTACTTC.

This clonotype has ten or more counts. The gene calls are TRBV5-1 and TRBJ2-1; 13 bases match TRBD2. V lost 4 bases and J lost 4; bases outside the gene matches: 14. The CDR3 covers 19 residues. In germline, CDR1 is SGHRS, CDR2 YFSETQ. The DNA of the CDR3 is TGCGCCAGCAGCAGACCCGGGACTAGCGGGACTGGCGGGTACAATGAGCAGTTCTTC. Translated: CASSRPGTSGTGGYNEQFF. Filled out from reference TRBV5-1 and TRBJ2-1, the complete variable domain reads KAGVTQTPRYLIKTRGQQVTLSCSPISGHRSVSWYQQTPGQGLQFLFEYFSETQRNKGNFPGRFSGRQFSNSRSEMNVSTLELGDSALYLCASSRPGTSGTGGYNEQFFGPGTRLTVL.

On this clonotype: Since a much larger clone is just one base distant, this may be a read error. No conserved phenylalanine or tryptophan ends this CDR3, so it is likely a read error. The genes are TRBV30 and TRBJ1-1; unclear D gene. The CDR3 totals 12 residues. CDR1 and CDR2 (germline): GTSNPN, SVGIG (reference sequence). V shed 4 bases and J shed 0 bases, with 6 bases lying between them. The CDR3 loop reads CAWIKLNTEAFL. The CDR3 coding sequence is TGTGCCTGGATTAAGTTGAACACTGAAGCTTTCCTT.